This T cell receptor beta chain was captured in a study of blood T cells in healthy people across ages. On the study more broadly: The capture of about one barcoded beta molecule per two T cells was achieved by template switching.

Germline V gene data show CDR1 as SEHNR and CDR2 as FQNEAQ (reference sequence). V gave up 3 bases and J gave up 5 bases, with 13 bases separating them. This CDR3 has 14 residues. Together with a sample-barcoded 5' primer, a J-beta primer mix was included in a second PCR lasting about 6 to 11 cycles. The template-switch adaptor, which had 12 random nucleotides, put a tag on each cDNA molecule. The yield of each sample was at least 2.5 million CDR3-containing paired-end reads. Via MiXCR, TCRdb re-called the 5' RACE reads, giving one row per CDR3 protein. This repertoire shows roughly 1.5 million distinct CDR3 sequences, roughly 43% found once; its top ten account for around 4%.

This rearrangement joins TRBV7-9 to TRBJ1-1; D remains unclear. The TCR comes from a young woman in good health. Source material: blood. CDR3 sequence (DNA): TGTGCCAGCAGCTTTCCGGGAGTCAGGACTGAAGCTTTCTTT. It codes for CASSFPGVRTEAFF.